Listed below are T cell receptor beta chains from one sample, sequenced in a study of cytomegalovirus exposure and HLA in healthy donors. The protocol was immunoSEQ multiplex PCR, while the TCRdb copy is restricted to in-frame clones and leaves out a portion. The repertoire has roughly 150,000 clones, around 80% of them found once; the top ten carry over 2.5%. Sequencing was performed on PBMCs. The source of these receptors is a female donor in good health and CMV-seronegative. Both conserved end residues are part of each CDR3. The D gene is left open where the match is weak. Only some rows state a clone size, as once, few, many or a class for expanded clones.

J,D,V,size,DNA,CDR3
TRBJ1-4,-,TRBV7-2,few,TGTGCCAGCAGCTCACTGGGACAAGCTAATGAAAAACTGTTTTTT,CASSSLGQANEKLFF
TRBJ2-3,-,TRBV6-4,-,TGTGCCAGCAGTGCTACGACAGGCTCGGGAGATACGCAGTATTTT,CASSATTGSGDTQYF
TRBJ2-3,TRBD2,TRBV30,few,TGTGCCTGTGGGGACACCATGACTAGCGGGGGCCTCACAGATACGCAGTATTTT,CACGDTMTSGGLTDTQYF
TRBJ2-3,TRBD2,TRBV9,-,TGTGCCAGCAGCGAGTTCCTCGGCGGGAGGAGGACAGATACGCAGTATTTT,CASSEFLGGRRTDTQYF
TRBJ2-4,TRBD2,TRBV6-5,-,TGTGCCAGCAGTACGGGGGGGGCCAAAAACATTCAGTACTTC,CASSTGGAKNIQYF
TRBJ1-2,TRBD1,TRBV10-3,-,TGTGCCATCAGTGAACAGGGGAACTATGGCTACACCTTC,CAISEQGNYGYTF
TRBJ1-3,-,TRBV5-8,-,TGTGCCAGCAGCTCACAGGGTAGGATCCGTCGAAACACCATATATTTT,CASSSQGRIRRNTIYF
TRBJ2-7,TRBD1,TRBV27,-,TGTGCCAGCAGTGGACAGGGCTCCTACGAGCAGTACTTC,CASSGQGSYEQYF
TRBJ2-1,TRBD2,TRBV5-1,-,TGCGCCAGCAGCTTGGGGGGGACTAGCGCCTACAATGAGCAGTTCTTC,CASSLGGTSAYNEQFF
TRBJ2-2,-,TRBV6-5,few,TGTGCCAGCAGTTATGGGTCACAGGGCAGGACCGGGGAGCTGTTTTTT,CASSYGSQGRTGELFF
TRBJ2-7,TRBD2,TRBV5-1,-,TGCGCCAGCAGCTCCAAGCTAGCGGGAGGGCCCTACCTGGGCTACGAGCAGTACTTC,CASSSKLAGGPYLGYEQYF
TRBJ2-7,TRBD1,TRBV4-1,-,TGCGCCAGCAGCCCCAGGGTGGCAGGGGGCAGCGAGCAGTACTTC,CASSPRVAGGSEQYF
TRBJ2-1,TRBD2,TRBV6-4,-,TGTGCCAGCAGTGACCTAGCGGGCTTAAACAATGAGCAGTTCTTC,CASSDLAGLNNEQFF
TRBJ1-2,-,TRBV4-1,once,TGCGCCAGCAGCCAACTTCAGGGTACGCAGGGCTACACCTTC,CASSQLQGTQGYTF
TRBJ2-5,TRBD1,TRBV7-2,-,TGTGCCAGCAGCTCCGACAGGGGGCCGGGAGAGACCCAGTACTTC,CASSSDRGPGETQYF
TRBJ1-5,-,TRBV18,-,TGTGCCAGCTCACCTCAGGGGTCCAATCAGCCCCAGCATTTT,CASSPQGSNQPQHF
TRBJ2-7,-,TRBV4-1,-,TGCGCCAGCAGCCAAGGGGGGGAATATAGTAGATTCTACGAGCAGTACTTC,CASSQGGEYSRFYEQYF
TRBJ1-5,-,TRBV28,few,TGTGCCAGCAGTTTATCAGGGTCGGGTCAGCCCCAGCATTTT,CASSLSGSGQPQHF
TRBJ2-5,TRBD2,TRBV7-2,-,TGTGCCAGCAGGTTGAGATCGGCGGGGGGGGCCCAGTACTTC,CASRLRSAGGAQYF
TRBJ2-7,-,TRBV5-1,-,TGCGCCAGCAGCTTCCGCCTACCGACAGAAAGTTTCTACGAGCAGTACTTC,CASSFRLPTESFYEQYF
TRBJ1-5,-,TRBV6-5,few,TGTGCCAGCACCCCTGGCGGTAGCAATCAGCCCCAGCATTTT,CASTPGGSNQPQHF
TRBJ2-2,TRBD1,TRBV7-6,-,TGTGCCAGCAGTTCCACAGGGGCCACCGGGGAGCTGTTTTTT,CASSSTGATGELFF
TRBJ2-5,-,TRBV7-8,-,TGTGCCAGCAGCGTAGAGCTGGCGGGGGCCGGAGAGACCCAGTACTTC,CASSVELAGAGETQYF
TRBJ2-5,-,TRBV11-2,-,TGTGCCAGCAGCTTATCACGGCAGGGGCAGTACTTC,CASSLSRQGQYF
TRBJ2-5,-,TRBV6-5,-,TGTGCCAGCAGTTACTCTGGAGGGAAAGAGACCCAGTACTTC,CASSYSGGKETQYF
TRBJ2-1,-,TRBV11-2,-,TGTGCCAGCAGCTTAGAACCCCCAGGGGTCGGGTACAATGAGCAGTTCTTC,CASSLEPPGVGYNEQFF
TRBJ2-5,TRBD1,TRBV10-3,once,TGTGCCACCGGGGACAGCGAAGAGACCCAGTACTTC,CATGDSEETQYF
TRBJ2-2,-,TRBV27,-,TGTGCCAGCAGTTTGAAAGGGGCCGTCACCGGGGAGCTGTTTTTT,CASSLKGAVTGELFF
TRBJ2-2,TRBD1,TRBV5-5,-,TGTGCCAGCCGGGACAGAGGTTACCACACCGGGGAGCTGTTTTTT,CASRDRGYHTGELFF
TRBJ2-4,-,TRBV6-1,-,TGTGCCAGCAGTGAAGCAGGTAGTTCCCAGGTGAACAAAAACATTCAGTACTTC,CASSEAGSSQVNKNIQYF
TRBJ1-2,TRBD1,TRBV7-2,-,TGTGCCAGCAGCTTAGCAAACCTCCAGGGGGCGCGAGGCTACACCTTC,CASSLANLQGARGYTF
TRBJ2-5,TRBD2,TRBV10-3,few,TGTGCCACCGCCTGGGGGGAGGGCCGACAAGAGACCCAGTACTTC,CATAWGEGRQETQYF
TRBJ1-2,-,TRBV7-2,-,TGTGCCAGCAGCTTGAGGGCCTTGGCCCACTATGGCTACACCTTC,CASSLRALAHYGYTF
TRBJ1-1,TRBD1,TRBV6-1,-,TGTGCCAGCAGCTGGGACAGGGGCACTGAAGCTTTCTTT,CASSWDRGTEAFF
TRBJ2-7,-,TRBV19,-,TGTGCCAGCATGGACTCAGCCTACGAGCAGTACTTC,CASMDSAYEQYF
TRBJ2-5,TRBD1,TRBV4-3,-,TGCGCCAGCAGCCAAGATGGGGTTGGGACAGTAGAGACCCAGTACTTC,CASSQDGVGTVETQYF
TRBJ1-5,TRBD1,TRBV13,few,TGTGCCAGCAGCCCCGGGACAGGGGAGAGTCAGCCCCAGCATTTT,CASSPGTGESQPQHF
TRBJ2-3,TRBD2,TRBV18,-,TGTGCCAGCTCACCTCGGACTAGCGGGAGAACAGATACGCAGTATTTT,CASSPRTSGRTDTQYF
TRBJ2-2,-,TRBV19,-,TGTGCCAGTAGGGTTGACAGGGCGGGGACCGGGGAGCTGTTTTTT,CASRVDRAGTGELFF
TRBJ1-2,TRBD1,TRBV25-1,-,TGTGCCAGTAGACAGGGGGCTAACTATGGCTACACCTTC,CASRQGANYGYTF
TRBJ2-7,-,TRBV5-4,-,TGTGCCAGCAGCCCCTCGGGGTATATCGAGCAGTACTTC,CASSPSGYIEQYF
TRBJ1-2,-,TRBV19,once,TGTGCCAGTAGTCCTCTTTTACAGGGTTCTAACTATGGCTACACCTTC,CASSPLLQGSNYGYTF
TRBJ1-1,TRBD1,TRBV27,once,TGTGCCAGTCGGGACAGACGAATTTACACTGAAGCTTTCTTT,CASRDRRIYTEAFF
TRBJ2-5,-,TRBV29-1,-,TGCAGCGTTGAGCGTGACTACCAACAAGAGACCCAGTACTTC,CSVERDYQQETQYF
TRBJ1-1,-,TRBV30,-,TGTGCCTGGAGTCGGCGGCCGAACACCGAAGCTTTCTTT,CAWSRRPNTEAFF
TRBJ2-2,-,TRBV21-1,-,TGTGCCAGCAGCTCCCACACCGTAAACACCGGGGAGCTGTTTTTT,CASSSHTVNTGELFF
TRBJ2-7,TRBD1,TRBV6-5,-,TGTGCCAGCAGTCAGGGACAGGGCAACGAGCAGTACTTC,CASSQGQGNEQYF
TRBJ1-4,TRBD1,TRBV2,once,TGTGCCACCCGACAGGGGAGGGATGAAAAACTGTTTTTT,CATRQGRDEKLFF
TRBJ2-1,-,TRBV15,-,TGTGCCACCAGCAGTGTCGGTAACAATGAGCAGTTCTTC,CATSSVGNNEQFF
TRBJ1-5,-,TRBV6-6,-,TGTGCCAGCAGTTACAATTCACAGGGCCAGCCCCAGCATTTT,CASSYNSQGQPQHF
TRBJ1-1,TRBD1,TRBV11-3,-,TGTGCCAGCAGCTTAGATCCCCGGACAGGGGAAGACACTGAAGCTTTCTTT,CASSLDPRTGEDTEAFF
TRBJ1-2,-,TRBV27,-,TGTGCCAGCAGTTTTTACCCCGTGACAGAAAGTAACTATGGCTACACCTTC,CASSFYPVTESNYGYTF